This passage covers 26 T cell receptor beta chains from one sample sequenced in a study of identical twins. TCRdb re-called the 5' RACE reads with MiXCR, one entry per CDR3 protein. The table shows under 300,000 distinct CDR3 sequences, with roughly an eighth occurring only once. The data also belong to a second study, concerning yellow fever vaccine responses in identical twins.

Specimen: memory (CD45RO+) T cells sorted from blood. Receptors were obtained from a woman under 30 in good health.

The CDR3 DNA reads TGCAGTGCTAGAGAGGGCGGGCAGTACTTC. This translates into CSAREGGQYF. J is TRBJ2-7 and V is TRBV20-1; D uncertain. The germline V gene encodes CDR1 DFQATT and CDR2 SNEGSKA (reference sequence). Trimming shortened V by 0 bases and J by 9 bases, and 6 bases separated the two germline ends. There are 10 residues in the CDR3.

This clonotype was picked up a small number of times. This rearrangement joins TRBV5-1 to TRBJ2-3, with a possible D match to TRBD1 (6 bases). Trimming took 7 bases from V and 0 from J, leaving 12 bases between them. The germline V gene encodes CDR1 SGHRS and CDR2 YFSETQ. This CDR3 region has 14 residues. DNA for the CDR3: TGCGCCAGCCGAGGGACACGTAGCACAGATACGCAGTATTTT. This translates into CASRGTRSTDTQYF.

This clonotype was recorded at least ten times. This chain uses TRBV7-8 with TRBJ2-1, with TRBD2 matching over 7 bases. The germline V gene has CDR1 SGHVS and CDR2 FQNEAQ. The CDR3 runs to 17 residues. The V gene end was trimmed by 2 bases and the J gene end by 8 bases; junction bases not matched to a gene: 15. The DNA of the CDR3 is TGTGCCAGCAGCTTATTCGTTTACGGACTAGTGGGCGATGAGCAGTTCTTC. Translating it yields CASSLFVYGLVGDEQFF. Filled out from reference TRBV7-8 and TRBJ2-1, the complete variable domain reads GAGVSQSPRYKVAKRGQDVALRCDPISGHVSLFWYQQALGQGPEFLTYFQNEAQLDKSGLPSDRFFAERPEGSVSTLKIQRTQQEDSAVYLCASSLFVYGLVGDEQFFGPGTRLTVL.

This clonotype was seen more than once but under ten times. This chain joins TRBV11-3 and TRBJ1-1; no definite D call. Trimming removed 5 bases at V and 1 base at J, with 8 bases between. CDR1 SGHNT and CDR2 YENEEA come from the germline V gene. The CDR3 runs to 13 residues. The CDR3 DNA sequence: TGTGCCAGCAGCCGTCTACAGAACACTGAAGCTTTCTTT. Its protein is CASSRLQNTEAFF.

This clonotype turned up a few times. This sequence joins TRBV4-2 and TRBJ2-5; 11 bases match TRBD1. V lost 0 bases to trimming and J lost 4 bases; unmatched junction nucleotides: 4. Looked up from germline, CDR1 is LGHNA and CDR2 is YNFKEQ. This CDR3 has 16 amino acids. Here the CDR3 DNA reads TGTGCCAGCAGCCAAGATAGAGGACAGGGGGCAGAGACCCAGTACTTC. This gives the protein CASSQDRGQGAETQYF.

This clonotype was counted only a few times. The DNA of the CDR3 is TGTGCCAGCTCACCACCGTCAGGGGTGAACACCGGGGAGCTGTTTTTT. As protein: CASSPPSGVNTGELFF. The chain carries TRBV18 and TRBJ2-2; D may be TRBD1 (6 bases). The V and J ends lost 0 bases and 1 base respectively, with 9 bases between them. This CDR3 has 16 amino acids. Germline lookup yields CDR1 KGHSH and CDR2 LQKENI.

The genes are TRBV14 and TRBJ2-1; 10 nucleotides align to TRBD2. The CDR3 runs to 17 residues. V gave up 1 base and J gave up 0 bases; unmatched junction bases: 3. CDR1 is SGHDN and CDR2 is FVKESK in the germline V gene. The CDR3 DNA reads TGTGCCAGCAGCCAAGGGAGCGGGAGGGCCTCCTACAATGAGCAGTTCTTC. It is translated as CASSQGSGRASYNEQFF.

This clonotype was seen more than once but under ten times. The CDR3 bases are TGTGCCAGCAGGCTGAGCGGGAGAAACGAGCAGTACTTC. Protein product: CASRLSGRNEQYF. J is TRBJ2-7 and V is TRBV5-4; 8 positions match TRBD2. Trimming at V came to 5 bases and at J to 5 bases, leaving 6 bases not matched to a gene. This CDR3 comprises 13 residues. Germline V lookup: CDR1 SGHNT, CDR2 YYREEE (reference sequence). Full variable domain (missing parts from reference TRBV5-4 and TRBJ2-7): ETGVTQSPTHLIKTRGQQVTLRCSSQSGHNTVSWYQQALGQGPQFIFQYYREEENGRGNFPPRFSGLQFPNYSSELNVNALELDDSALYLCASRLSGRNEQYFGPGTRLTVT.

CDR3 DNA: TGTGCCAGCACAGGGGGCGTACGGTCTGGGGCCAACGTCCTGACTTTC. As protein: CASTGGVRSGANVLTF. The rearrangement links TRBV19 to TRBJ2-6; 9 positions match TRBD1. Germline V gives CDR1 LNHDA, CDR2 SQIVND (reference sequence). The V segment lost 9 bases and the J segment 1 base; nucleotides outside the gene matches: 7. CDR3 length: 16 residues.

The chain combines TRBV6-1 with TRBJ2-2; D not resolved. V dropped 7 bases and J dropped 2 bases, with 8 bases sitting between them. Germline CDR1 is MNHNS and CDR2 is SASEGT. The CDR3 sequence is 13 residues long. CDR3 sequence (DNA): TGTGCCAGCATCGGAGCAAACACCGGGGAGCTGTTTTTT. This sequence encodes CASIGANTGELFF.

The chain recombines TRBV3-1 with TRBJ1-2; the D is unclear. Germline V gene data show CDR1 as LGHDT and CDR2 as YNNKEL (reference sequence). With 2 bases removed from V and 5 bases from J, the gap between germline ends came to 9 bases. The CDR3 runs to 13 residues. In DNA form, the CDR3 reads TGTGCCAGCAGCCAACTCACGGAGTATGGCTACACCTTC. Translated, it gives CASSQLTEYGYTF.

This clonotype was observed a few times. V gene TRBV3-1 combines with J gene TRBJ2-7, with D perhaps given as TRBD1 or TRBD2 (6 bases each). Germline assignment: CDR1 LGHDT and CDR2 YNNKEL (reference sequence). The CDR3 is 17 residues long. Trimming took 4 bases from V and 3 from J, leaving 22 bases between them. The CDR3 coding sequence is TGTGCCAGCAGCCCATGGGGTATCGGGGGCATGGTCTACGAGCAGTACTTC. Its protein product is CASSPWGIGGMVYEQYF.

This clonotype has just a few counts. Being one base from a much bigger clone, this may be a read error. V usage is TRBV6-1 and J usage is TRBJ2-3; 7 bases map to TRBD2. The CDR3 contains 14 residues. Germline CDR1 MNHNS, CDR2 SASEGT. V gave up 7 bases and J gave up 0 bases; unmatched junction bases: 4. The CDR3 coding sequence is TGTGCCAGCACCTTTAGCGGGAGCACAGATACGCAGTATTTT. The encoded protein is CASTFSGSTDTQYF.

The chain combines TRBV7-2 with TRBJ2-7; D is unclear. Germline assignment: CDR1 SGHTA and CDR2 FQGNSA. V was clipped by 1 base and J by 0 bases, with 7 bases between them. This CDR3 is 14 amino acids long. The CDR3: CASSLGFSSYEQYF. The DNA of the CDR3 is TGTGCCAGCAGCTTAGGTTTCAGCTCCTACGAGCAGTACTTC.

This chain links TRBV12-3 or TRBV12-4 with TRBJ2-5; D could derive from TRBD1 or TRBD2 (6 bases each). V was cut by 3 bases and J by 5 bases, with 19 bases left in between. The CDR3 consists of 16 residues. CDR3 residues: CASSLRGVRFMETQYF. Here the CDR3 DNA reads TGTGCCAGCAGTTTGAGGGGGGTACGGTTTATGGAGACCCAGTACTTC.

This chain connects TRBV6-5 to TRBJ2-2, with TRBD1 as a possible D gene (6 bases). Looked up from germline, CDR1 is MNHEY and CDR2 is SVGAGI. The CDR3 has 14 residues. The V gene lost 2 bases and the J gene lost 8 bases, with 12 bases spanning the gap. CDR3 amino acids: CASSYRTALGELFF. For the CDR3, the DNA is TGTGCCAGCAGTTACAGGACAGCGTTGGGGGAGCTGTTTTTT.

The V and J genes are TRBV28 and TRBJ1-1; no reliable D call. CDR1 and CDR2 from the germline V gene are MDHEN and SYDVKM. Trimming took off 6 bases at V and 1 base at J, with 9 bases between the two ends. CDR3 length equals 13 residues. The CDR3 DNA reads TGTGCCAGCAGCACCGGACCGAACACTGAAGCTTTCTTT. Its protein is CASSTGPNTEAFF.

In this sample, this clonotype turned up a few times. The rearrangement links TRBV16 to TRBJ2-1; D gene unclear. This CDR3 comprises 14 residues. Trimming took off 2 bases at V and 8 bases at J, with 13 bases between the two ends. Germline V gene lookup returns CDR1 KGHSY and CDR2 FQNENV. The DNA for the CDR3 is TGTGCCAGCAGCCAAGCCCCACGAGCCCATGAGCAGTTCTTC. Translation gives CASSQAPRAHEQFF.

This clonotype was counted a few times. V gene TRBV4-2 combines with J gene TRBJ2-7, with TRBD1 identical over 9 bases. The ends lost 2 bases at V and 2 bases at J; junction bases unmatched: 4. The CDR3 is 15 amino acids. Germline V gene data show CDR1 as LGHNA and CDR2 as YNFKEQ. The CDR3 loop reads CASSQPGQGTYEQYF. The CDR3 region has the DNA TGTGCCAGCAGCCAACCGGGACAGGGCACCTACGAGCAGTACTTC.

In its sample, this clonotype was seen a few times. DNA for the CDR3: TGCGCCAGCAGGACCGGACAGGGTGGTATGAACACTGAAGCTTTCTTT. Its translation: CASRTGQGGMNTEAFF. This rearrangement joins TRBV5-1 to TRBJ1-1; the match to TRBD1 covers 8 bases. CDR3 length: 16 residues. V trimming: 5 bases; J trimming: 0 bases; junction bases outside the gene matches: 9. Germline lookup yields CDR1 SGHRS and CDR2 YFSETQ.

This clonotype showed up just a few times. The CDR3 nucleotides read TGTGCCAGCAGCCCAAAGCGTCAGGAGGAGCAGTACTTC. This sequence encodes CASSPKRQEEQYF. The chain recombines TRBV7-2 with TRBJ2-7; no reliable D call. Trimming took 5 bases from V and 7 from J, leaving 15 bases between them. Germline V gives CDR1 SGHTA, CDR2 FQGNSA. The CDR3 totals 13 residues.

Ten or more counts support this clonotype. The CDR3 DNA sequence: TGTGCCAGCAGTTTATCGGCTAGAGATACGCAGTATTTT. Translating gives CASSLSARDTQYF. The rearrangement uses TRBV12-3 or TRBV12-4 and TRBJ2-3; D remains ambiguous. The length of the CDR3 is 13 residues. V was shortened by 2 bases and J by 5 bases, with 8 bases between the two germline ends.

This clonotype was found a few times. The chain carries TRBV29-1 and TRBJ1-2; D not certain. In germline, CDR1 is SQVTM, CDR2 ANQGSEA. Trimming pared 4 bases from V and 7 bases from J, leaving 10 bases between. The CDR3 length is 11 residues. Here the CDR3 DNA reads TGCAGCGTTGCCTCGGGTAGTGGCTACACCTTC. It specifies CSVASGSGYTF.

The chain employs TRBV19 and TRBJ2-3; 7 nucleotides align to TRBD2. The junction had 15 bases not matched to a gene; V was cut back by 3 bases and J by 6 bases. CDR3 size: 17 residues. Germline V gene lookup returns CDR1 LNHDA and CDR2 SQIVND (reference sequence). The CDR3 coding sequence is TGTGCCAGTAGTATCGGCCAATCTAGCGGTGCGGGCGATACGCAGTATTTT. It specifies CASSIGQSSGAGDTQYF.

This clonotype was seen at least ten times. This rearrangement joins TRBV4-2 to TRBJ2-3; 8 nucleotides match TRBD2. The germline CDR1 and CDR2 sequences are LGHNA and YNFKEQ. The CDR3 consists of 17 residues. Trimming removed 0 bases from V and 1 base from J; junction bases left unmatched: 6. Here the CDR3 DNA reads TGTGCCAGCAGCCAAGACAGGGGTAGCGGGGGCACAGATACGCAGTATTTT. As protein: CASSQDRGSGGTDTQYF.

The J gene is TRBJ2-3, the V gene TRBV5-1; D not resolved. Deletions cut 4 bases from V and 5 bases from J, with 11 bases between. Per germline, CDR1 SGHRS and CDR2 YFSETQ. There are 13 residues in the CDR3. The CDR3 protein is CASSPESVDTQYF. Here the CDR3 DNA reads TGCGCCAGCAGCCCGGAGTCAGTAGATACGCAGTATTTT.